The source of this T cell receptor (beta chain) is a study of glioma-infiltrating T cells after dendritic cell vaccination. Losses at the gene ends were 1 base for V and 8 bases for J; bases not matched to a gene: 8. The CDR3 loop spans 16 amino acids. The germline V gene encodes CDR1 LGHNT and CDR2 FRNRAP. Only in-frame clones appear in the TCRdb table, and some are missing; sequencing was by immunoSEQ multiplex PCR. The sample holds under 100,000 clones, about 83% seen once. This chain connects TRBV12-5 to TRBJ2-7; TRBD2 agrees at 13 bases. Sequenced material: blood, taken before dendritic cell vaccination. The clonotype originates from a human donor with glioblastoma. The CDR3 sequence: CASGLEGTSGNGKQYF. The CDR3 DNA reads TGTGCTAGTGGTTTGGAAGGGACTAGCGGGAACGGGAAGCAGTACTTC.